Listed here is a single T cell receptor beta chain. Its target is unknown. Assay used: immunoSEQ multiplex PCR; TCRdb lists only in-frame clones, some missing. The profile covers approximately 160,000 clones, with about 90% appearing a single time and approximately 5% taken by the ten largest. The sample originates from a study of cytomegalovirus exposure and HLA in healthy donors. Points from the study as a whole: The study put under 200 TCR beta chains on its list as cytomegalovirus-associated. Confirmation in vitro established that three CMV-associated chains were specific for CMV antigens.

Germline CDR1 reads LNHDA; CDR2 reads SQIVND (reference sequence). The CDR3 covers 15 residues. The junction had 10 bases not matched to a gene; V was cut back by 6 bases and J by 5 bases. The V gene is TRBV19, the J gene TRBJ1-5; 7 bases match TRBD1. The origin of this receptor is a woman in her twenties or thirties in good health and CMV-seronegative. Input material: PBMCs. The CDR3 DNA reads TGTGCCAGTAGCCAGACAGGGAGGTCGGATCAGCCCCAGCATTTT. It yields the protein CASSQTGRSDQPQHF.